This T cell receptor (beta chain) derives from a study of shared clonotypes between healthy human individuals. Splitting of CD4+ cells produced CD45RA+ naive and CD45RA-negative memory subsets. This was a deep-level run. Source study methods: From ImmunoSEQ came sequences covering only the junction and carrying no quality scores, so filtering differed. Sequencing was performed with immunoSEQ multiplex PCR; in TCRdb, only in-frame clones are kept and a portion is missing. That table is the source of V, J and clone size, and D and trimming were worked out from the DNA. Found here are just over 2,000,000 clones, about 95% of them singletons; the top ten hold approximately 0.13%. This CDR3 has 13 residues. The germline V gene has CDR1 SGDLS and CDR2 YYNGEE. With 4 bases removed from V and 4 bases from J, the gap between germline ends came to 6 bases.

The gene calls are TRBV9 and TRBJ2-6; D is undetermined. The sample was naive CD4+ T cells sorted from blood. Subset denoted: CD45RA+ positively selected. The sequence derives from a man aged 18 to 35 in good health. CDR3: CASSQWGANVLTF. CDR3 bases: TGTGCCAGCAGCCAGTGGGGGGCCAACGTCCTGACTTTC. Full variable domain (rest looked up from reference TRBV9 and TRBJ2-6): DSGVTQTPKHLITATGQRVTLRCSPRSGDLSVYWYQQSLDQGLQFLIQYYNGEERAKGNILERFSAQQFPDLHSELNLSSLELGDSALYFCASSQWGANVLTFGAGSRLTVL.